Listed below are T cell receptor beta chains from one sample, sequenced in a study of somatic mutations in cytotoxic T cells in rheumatoid arthritis. Profiling relied on immunoSEQ multiplex PCR, and the TCRdb table lists in-frame clones only, not all of them. The sample holds 15,000 or so clones, approximately 80% seen once. Material for sequencing was CD8+ T cells sorted from blood. These receptors were obtained from an adult with rheumatoid arthritis. The CDR3 runs from the conserved cysteine through the conserved F or W. A D gene is named only where the DNA matches it firmly. The size field is filled for only some rows; it gives once, few, many or a size class.

V	D	J	size	CDR3	DNA
TRBV4-1	-	TRBJ1-2	-	CASSQEGVSPRYGYTF	TGCGCCAGCAGCCAAGAAGGGGTAAGCCCGCGATATGGCTACACCTTC
TRBV29-1	TRBD2	TRBJ2-1	-	CSVEDTPGLAANNEQFF	TGCAGCGTTGAAGATACCCCTGGACTAGCAGCAAACAATGAGCAGTTCTTC
TRBV5-1	-	TRBJ2-5	-	CASSKGIQETQYF	TGCGCCAGCAGCAAGGGCATACAAGAGACCCAGTACTTC
TRBV5-5	-	TRBJ1-5	-	CASSFSPGAENQPQHF	TGTGCCAGCAGCTTCTCCCCGGGGGCGGAAAATCAGCCCCAGCATTTT
TRBV6-1	-	TRBJ1-3	-	CASRVHGNTIYF	TGTGCCAGCAGGGTGCACGGAAACACCATATATTTT
TRBV4-1	TRBD2	TRBJ2-1	-	CASSLRGLAGPEQFF	TGCGCCAGCAGCCTAAGGGGGCTAGCGGGGCCTGAGCAGTTCTTC
TRBV6-5	-	TRBJ1-2	-	CASSYDRAYDGYTF	TGTGCCAGCAGTTACGACCGGGCCTACGATGGCTACACCTTC
TRBV10-2	TRBD1	TRBJ1-5	once	CASSEPGGYSNQPQHF	TGCGCCAGCAGTGAACCAGGGGGCTATAGCAATCAGCCCCAGCATTTT
TRBV27	TRBD1	TRBJ1-2	once	CASSLGQGYGYTF	TGTGCCAGCAGTCTCGGACAGGGATATGGCTACACCTTC
TRBV19	TRBD1	TRBJ1-1	-	CASSIDQDRARGTEAFF	TGTGCCAGTAGTATAGACCAGGACAGGGCTAGGGGCACTGAAGCTTTCTTT
TRBV7-9	-	TRBJ2-2	-	CASSPLWGVNTGELFF	TGTGCCAGCAGCCCCCTCTGGGGGGTCAACACCGGGGAGCTGTTTTTT
TRBV2	TRBD2	TRBJ2-7	-	CASSTSGGSSYEQYF	TGTGCCAGCAGTACGAGCGGGGGTAGCTCCTACGAGCAGTACTTC
TRBV5-8	-	TRBJ2-3	-	CASSHDMSSTDTQYF	TGTGCCAGCAGCCACGACATGTCTAGCACAGATACGCAGTATTTT
TRBV12-5	-	TRBJ2-1	-	CASGGYYRESYNEQFF	TGTGCTAGTGGTGGCTATTACAGGGAGTCCTACAATGAGCAGTTCTTC
TRBV7-9	-	TRBJ2-3	-	CANEGVLTSTDTQYF	TGTGCCAACGAAGGGGTTTTGACTAGCACAGATACGCAGTATTTT
TRBV13	TRBD1	TRBJ2-7	-	CASSLADRVSYEQYF	TGTGCCAGCAGCTTGGCGGACAGGGTCTCCTACGAGCAGTACTTC
TRBV28	TRBD1	TRBJ1-1	-	CASNRGLNTEAFF	TGTGCCAGCAACAGGGGATTGAACACTGAAGCTTTCTTT
TRBV29-1	-	TRBJ2-5	-	CSTIYSGTPSWKTQYF	TGCAGCACCATTTACTCCGGGACACCCTCCTGGAAGACCCAGTACTTC
TRBV25-1	-	TRBJ1-2	-	CASTGSLYGYTF	TGTGCCAGCACTGGTTCCCTCTATGGCTACACCTTC
TRBV5-1	-	TRBJ1-3	-	CASSEDPASGNTIYF	TGCGCCAGCAGCGAGGACCCGGCAAGTGGAAACACCATATATTTT
TRBV5-6	-	TRBJ1-1	-	CASTDLAGAGGNTEAFF	TGTGCCAGCACCGACCTTGCAGGGGCGGGGGGGAACACTGAAGCTTTCTTT
TRBV28	TRBD2	TRBJ2-5	-	CASSNSGGAGETQYF	TGTGCCAGCAGTAATAGCGGGGGGGCGGGAGAGACCCAGTACTTC
TRBV14	-	TRBJ1-6	-	CASSSTGVYDSPLHF	TGTGCCAGCAGCTCGACGGGAGTATATGATTCACCCCTCCACTTT
TRBV19	TRBD1	TRBJ1-6	few	CASSWTGGSNSPLHF	TGTGCCAGTAGCTGGACAGGGGGATCTAATTCACCCCTCCACTTT
TRBV27	-	TRBJ1-2	-	CASSLSYGYSSLYGYTF	TGTGCCAGCAGTTTATCGTACGGTTACAGCAGCTTATATGGCTACACCTTC
TRBV10-3	-	TRBJ2-5	-	CAISESDEETQYF	TGTGCCATCAGTGAGTCAGACGAGGAGACCCAGTACTTC
TRBV7-9	TRBD1	TRBJ1-1	-	CASSAATGSATEAFF	TGTGCCAGCAGCGCTGCGACAGGGTCGGCCACTGAAGCTTTCTTT
TRBV6-5	-	TRBJ2-7	-	CASSFTSSVHEQYF	TGTGCCAGCAGTTTTACGTCTAGCGTGCACGAGCAGTACTTC
TRBV13	-	TRBJ1-1	-	CASSNQGDTEAFF	TGTGCCAGCAGCAACCAGGGAGACACTGAAGCTTTCTTT
TRBV27	TRBD2	TRBJ2-4	-	CASSPGGLNIQYF	TGTGCCAGCAGCCCGGGAGGTCTGAACATTCAGTACTTC
TRBV9	TRBD2	TRBJ2-5	-	CASSVVPSGQETQYF	TGTGCCAGCAGCGTAGTGCCTAGCGGGCAAGAGACCCAGTACTTC
TRBV10-2	-	TRBJ1-1	once	CASSAGARNTEAFF	TGCGCCAGCAGTGCGGGGGCTCGGAACACTGAAGCTTTCTTT
TRBV5-1	-	TRBJ2-7	-	CASSSGMYEQYF	TGCGCCAGCAGCTCGGGAATGTACGAGCAGTACTTC
TRBV28	TRBD1	TRBJ1-2	-	CASSPPHGQALKAGYTF	TGTGCCAGCAGCCCTCCCCATGGACAGGCTCTAAAGGCTGGCTACACCTTC
TRBV29-1	-	TRBJ2-3	-	CSVEPPAELFADTQYF	TGCAGCGTTGAACCCCCCGCGGAGTTGTTCGCAGATACGCAGTATTTT
TRBV27	-	TRBJ2-7	once	CASSPTRSYEQYF	TGTGCCAGCAGTCCCACCCGATCCTACGAGCAGTACTTC
TRBV6-5	-	TRBJ2-7	-	CASSYGGAEYEQYF	TGTGCCAGCAGTTACGGGGGCGCGGAATACGAGCAGTACTTC
TRBV2	-	TRBJ2-7	-	CASAEGDGGGYYEQYF	TGTGCCAGCGCGGAGGGAGACGGGGGAGGTTACTACGAGCAGTACTTC
TRBV7-2	-	TRBJ2-1	-	CASSLPQLYNEQFF	TGTGCCAGCAGCTTACCACAGCTCTACAATGAGCAGTTCTTC
TRBV7-8	-	TRBJ2-7	-	CASSLNRPSYEQYF	TGTGCCAGCAGCTTAAACCGACCTTCCTACGAGCAGTACTTC
TRBV7-9	-	TRBJ1-4	-	CASSFSREGEYNEKLFF	TGTGCCAGCAGCTTCAGCCGGGAGGGGGAGTATAATGAAAAACTGTTTTTT
TRBV4-1	-	TRBJ1-4	-	CASSHGEKLFF	TGCGCCAGCAGCCATGGAGAAAAACTGTTTTTT
TRBV28	TRBD1	TRBJ1-2	-	CASSPNGGGYYGYTF	TGTGCCAGCAGTCCAAACGGAGGGGGCTACTATGGCTACACCTTC
TRBV7-2	-	TRBJ2-7	once	CASSLDGTWGYEQYF	TGTGCCAGCAGCTTAGACGGGACCTGGGGTTACGAGCAGTACTTC
TRBV5-1	-	TRBJ1-4	-	CASSSDPSSNEKLFF	TGCGCCAGCAGCTCCGACCCCTCTTCTAATGAAAAACTGTTTTTT
TRBV19	-	TRBJ1-2	-	CASSLRLYQGYGYTF	TGTGCCAGTAGTCTGAGACTTTATCAAGGCTATGGCTACACCTTC